This T cell receptor (beta chain) was sequenced for a study of blood T cell repertoires in COVID-19. Germline CDR1 is MDHEN and CDR2 is SYDVKM. V shed 3 bases and J 0 bases; nucleotides not matched to a gene: 8. There are 17 residues in the CDR3. In the authors' methods: Amplification of reference gene primers was used by the study to estimate nucleated cell counts. Assay used: immunoSEQ multiplex PCR; TCRdb lists only in-frame clones, some missing. V, J and clone size derive from that table, while D and trimming were established from the DNA sequence. This table holds 130,000 to 150,000 clones, around 82% found once. Ages ranged from about 18 to 89 years, with residence in some 25 US areas.

The sequence came from a man aged 35 to 55 with acute COVID-19. The sample taken for sequencing was PBMCs or T cells enriched from blood (not recorded which). V gene TRBV28 combines with J gene TRBJ1-3; the match to TRBD1 covers 7 bases. DNA for the CDR3: TGTGCCAGCAGTTTCCGGCGGGACAGAACCTCTGGAAACACCATATATTTT. Its translation is CASSFRRDRTSGNTIYF.